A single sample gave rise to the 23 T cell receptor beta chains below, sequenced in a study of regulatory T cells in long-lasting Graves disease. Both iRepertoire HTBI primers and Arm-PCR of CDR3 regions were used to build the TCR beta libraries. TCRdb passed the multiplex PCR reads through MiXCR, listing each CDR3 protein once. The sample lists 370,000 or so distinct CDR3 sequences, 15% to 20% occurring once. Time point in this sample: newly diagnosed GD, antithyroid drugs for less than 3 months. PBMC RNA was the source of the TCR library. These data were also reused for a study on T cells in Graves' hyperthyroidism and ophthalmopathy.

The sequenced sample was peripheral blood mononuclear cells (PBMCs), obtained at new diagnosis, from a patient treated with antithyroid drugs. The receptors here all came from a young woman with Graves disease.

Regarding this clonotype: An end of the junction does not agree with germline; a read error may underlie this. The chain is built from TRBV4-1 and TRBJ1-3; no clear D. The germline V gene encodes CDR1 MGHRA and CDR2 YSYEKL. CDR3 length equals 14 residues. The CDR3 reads CAGSLLGSGNTIYF. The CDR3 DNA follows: TGCGCCGGCAGCCTACTTGGCTCTGGAAACACCATATATTTT.

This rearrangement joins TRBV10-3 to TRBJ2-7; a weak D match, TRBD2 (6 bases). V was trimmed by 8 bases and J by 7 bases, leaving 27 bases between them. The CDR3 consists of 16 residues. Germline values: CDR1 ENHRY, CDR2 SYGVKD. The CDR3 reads CAIQIMGGSKFREQYF. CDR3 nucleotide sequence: TGTGCCATCCAAATCATGGGGGGATCAAAATTCCGGGAGCAGTACTTC.

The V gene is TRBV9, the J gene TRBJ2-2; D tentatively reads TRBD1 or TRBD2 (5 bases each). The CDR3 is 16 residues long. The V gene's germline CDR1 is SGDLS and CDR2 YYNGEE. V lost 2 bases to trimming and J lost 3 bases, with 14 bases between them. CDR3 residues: CASSVSRDHYTGELFF. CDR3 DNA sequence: TGTGCCAGCAGCGTCTCCCGGGACCACTACACCGGGGAGCTGTTTTTT.

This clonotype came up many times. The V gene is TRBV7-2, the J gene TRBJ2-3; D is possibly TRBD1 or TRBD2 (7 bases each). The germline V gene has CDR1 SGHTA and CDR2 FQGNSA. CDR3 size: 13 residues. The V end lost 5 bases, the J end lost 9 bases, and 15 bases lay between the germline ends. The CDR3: CASSPGGGATQYF. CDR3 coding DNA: TGTGCCAGCAGCCCAGGGGGGGGAGCCACGCAGTATTTT.

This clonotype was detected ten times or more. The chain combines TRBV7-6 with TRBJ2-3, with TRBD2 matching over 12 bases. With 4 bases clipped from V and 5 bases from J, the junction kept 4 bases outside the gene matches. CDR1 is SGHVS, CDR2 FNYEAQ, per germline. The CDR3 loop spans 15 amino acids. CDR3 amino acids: CASSSLAGGIDTQYF. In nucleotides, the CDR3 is TGTGCCAGCAGCTCCCTAGCGGGGGGGATAGATACGCAGTATTTT.

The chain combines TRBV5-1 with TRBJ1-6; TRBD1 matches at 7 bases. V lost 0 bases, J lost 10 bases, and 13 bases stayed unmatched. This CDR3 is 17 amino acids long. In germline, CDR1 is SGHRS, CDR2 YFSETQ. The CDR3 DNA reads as TGCGCCAGCAGCTTGGGATACAGGGGCAAACGGGGGTCACCCCTCCACTTT. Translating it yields CASSLGYRGKRGSPLHF. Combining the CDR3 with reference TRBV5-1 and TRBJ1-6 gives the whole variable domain KAGVTQTPRYLIKTRGQQVTLSCSPISGHRSVSWYQQTPGQGLQFLFEYFSETQRNKGNFPGRFSGRQFSNSRSEMNVSTLELGDSALYLCASSLGYRGKRGSPLHFGNGTRLTVT.

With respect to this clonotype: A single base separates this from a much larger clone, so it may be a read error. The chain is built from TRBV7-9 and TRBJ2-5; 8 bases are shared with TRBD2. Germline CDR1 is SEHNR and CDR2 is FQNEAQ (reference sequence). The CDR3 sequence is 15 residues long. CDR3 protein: CASSLGSGDRATRYF. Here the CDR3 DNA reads TGTGCCAGCAGCTTGGGTAGCGGGGACCGGGCGACCCGGTACTTC. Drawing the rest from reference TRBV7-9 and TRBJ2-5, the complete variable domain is DTGVSQNPRHKITKRGQNVTFRCDPISEHNRLYWYRQTLGQGPEFLTYFQNEAQLEKSRLLSDRFSAERPKGSFSTLEIQRTEQGDSAMYLCASSLGSGDRATRYFGPGTRLLVL.

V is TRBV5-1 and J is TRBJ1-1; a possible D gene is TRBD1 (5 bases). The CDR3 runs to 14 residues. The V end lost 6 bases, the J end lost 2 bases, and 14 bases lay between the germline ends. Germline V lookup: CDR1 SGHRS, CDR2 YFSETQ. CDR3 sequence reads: CASTGGNRNTEAFF. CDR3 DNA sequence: TGCGCCAGCACCGGGGGTAACAGAAACACTGAAGCTTTCTTT.

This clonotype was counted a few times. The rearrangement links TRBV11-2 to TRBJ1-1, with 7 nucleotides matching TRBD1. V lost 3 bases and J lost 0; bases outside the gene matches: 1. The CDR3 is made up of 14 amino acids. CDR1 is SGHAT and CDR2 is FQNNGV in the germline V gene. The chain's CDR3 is CASSFQGVNTEAFF. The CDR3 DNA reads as TGTGCCAGCAGCTTCCAGGGGGTGAACACTGAAGCTTTCTTT.

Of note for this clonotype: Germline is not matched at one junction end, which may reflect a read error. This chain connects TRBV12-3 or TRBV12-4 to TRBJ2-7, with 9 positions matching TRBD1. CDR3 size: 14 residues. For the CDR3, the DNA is TGTGTCAGCAGTTCGGGACAGGGATGGGACGAGCAGTACTTC. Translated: CVSSSGQGWDEQYF.

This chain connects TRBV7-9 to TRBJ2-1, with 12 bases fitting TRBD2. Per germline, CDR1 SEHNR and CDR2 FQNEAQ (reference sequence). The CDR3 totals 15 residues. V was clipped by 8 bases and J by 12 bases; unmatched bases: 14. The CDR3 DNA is TGTGCCAGCCATCGGGCTAGCGGGGGGGTCGTTCGGCAGTTCTTC. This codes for CASHRASGGVVRQFF.

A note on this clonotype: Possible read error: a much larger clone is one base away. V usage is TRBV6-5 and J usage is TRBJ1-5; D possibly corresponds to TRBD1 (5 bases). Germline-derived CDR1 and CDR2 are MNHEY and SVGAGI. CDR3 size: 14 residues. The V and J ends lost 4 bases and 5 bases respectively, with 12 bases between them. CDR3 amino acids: CASSSRDGDQPQHF. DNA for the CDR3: TGTGCCAGCAGTTCAAGGGACGGGGATCAGCCCCAGCATTTT.

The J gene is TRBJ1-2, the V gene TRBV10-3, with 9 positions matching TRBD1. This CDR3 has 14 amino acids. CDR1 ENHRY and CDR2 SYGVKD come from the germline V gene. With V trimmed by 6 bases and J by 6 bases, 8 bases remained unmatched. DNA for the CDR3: TGTGCCATCAGCGGGGGACAGGGTAGTGATGGCTACACCTTC. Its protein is CAISGGQGSDGYTF.

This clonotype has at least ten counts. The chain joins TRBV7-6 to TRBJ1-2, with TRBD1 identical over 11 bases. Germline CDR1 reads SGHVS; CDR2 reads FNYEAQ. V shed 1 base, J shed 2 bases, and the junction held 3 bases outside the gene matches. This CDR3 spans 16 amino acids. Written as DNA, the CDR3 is TGTGCCAGCAGCTTAGTTGGGACAGGGGGAAACTATGGCTACACCTTC. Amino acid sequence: CASSLVGTGGNYGYTF. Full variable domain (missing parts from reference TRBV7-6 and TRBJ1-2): GAGVSQSPRYKVTKRGQDVALRCDPISGHVSLYWYRQALGQGPEFLTYFNYEAQQDKSGLPNDRFSAERPEGSISTLTIQRTEQRDSAMYRCASSLVGTGGNYGYTFGSGTRLTVV.

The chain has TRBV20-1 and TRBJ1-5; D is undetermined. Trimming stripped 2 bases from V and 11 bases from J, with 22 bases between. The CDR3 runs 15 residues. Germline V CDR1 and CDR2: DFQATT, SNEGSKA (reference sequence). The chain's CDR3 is CSARTAGSALAAQHF. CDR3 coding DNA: TGCAGTGCTAGAACCGCAGGTAGCGCGCTCGCAGCCCAGCATTTT.

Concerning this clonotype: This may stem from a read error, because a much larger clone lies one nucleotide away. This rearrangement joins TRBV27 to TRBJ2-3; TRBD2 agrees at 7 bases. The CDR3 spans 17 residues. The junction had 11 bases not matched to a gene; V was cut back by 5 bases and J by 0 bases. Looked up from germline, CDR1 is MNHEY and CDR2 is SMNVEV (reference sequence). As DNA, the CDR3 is TGTGCCAGCAGTCTCCTAGCGGAGGGTCTGAGCACAGATACGCAGTATTTT. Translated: CASSLLAEGLSTDTQYF.

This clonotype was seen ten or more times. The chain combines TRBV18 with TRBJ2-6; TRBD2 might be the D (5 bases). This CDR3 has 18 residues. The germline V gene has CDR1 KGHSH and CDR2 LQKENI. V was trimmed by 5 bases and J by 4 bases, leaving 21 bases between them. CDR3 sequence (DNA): TGTGCCAGCTCATTGGACGCAGGACTCGGTACCGGGGCCAACGTCCTGACTTTC. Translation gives CASSLDAGLGTGANVLTF.

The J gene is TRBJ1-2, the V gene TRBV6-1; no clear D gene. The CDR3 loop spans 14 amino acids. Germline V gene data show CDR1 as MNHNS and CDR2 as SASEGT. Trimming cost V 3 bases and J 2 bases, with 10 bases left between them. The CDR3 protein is CASSEEKGNYGYTF. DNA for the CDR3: TGTGCCAGCAGTGAGGAAAAGGGCAACTATGGCTACACCTTC.

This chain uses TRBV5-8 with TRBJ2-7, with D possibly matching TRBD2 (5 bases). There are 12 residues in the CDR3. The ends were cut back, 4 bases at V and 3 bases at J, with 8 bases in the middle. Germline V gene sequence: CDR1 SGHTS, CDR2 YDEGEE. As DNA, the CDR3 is TGTGCCAGCAGCACCGAGGGCTACGAGCAGTACTTC. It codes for CASSTEGYEQYF.

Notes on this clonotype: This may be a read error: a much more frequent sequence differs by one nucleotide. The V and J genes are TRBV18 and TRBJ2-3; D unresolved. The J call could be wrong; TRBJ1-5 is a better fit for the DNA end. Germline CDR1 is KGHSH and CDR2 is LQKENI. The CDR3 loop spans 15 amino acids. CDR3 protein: CASSPLIGSTDTQHF. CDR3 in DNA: TGTGCCAGCTCACCACTTATAGGGAGCACAGATACGCAGCATTTT.

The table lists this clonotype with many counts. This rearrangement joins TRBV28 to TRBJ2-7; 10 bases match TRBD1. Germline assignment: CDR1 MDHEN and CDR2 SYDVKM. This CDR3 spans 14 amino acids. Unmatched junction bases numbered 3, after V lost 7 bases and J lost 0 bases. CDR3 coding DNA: TGTGCCAGCAAATGGACAGGGGGCTCCTACGAGCAGTACTTC. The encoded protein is CASKWTGGSYEQYF.

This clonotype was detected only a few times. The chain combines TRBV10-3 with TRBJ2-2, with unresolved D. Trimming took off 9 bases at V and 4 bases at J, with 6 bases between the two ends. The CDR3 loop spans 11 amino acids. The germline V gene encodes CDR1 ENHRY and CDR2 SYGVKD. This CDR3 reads CAILSTGELFF. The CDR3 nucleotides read TGTGCCATTCTTTCCACCGGGGAGCTGTTTTTT.

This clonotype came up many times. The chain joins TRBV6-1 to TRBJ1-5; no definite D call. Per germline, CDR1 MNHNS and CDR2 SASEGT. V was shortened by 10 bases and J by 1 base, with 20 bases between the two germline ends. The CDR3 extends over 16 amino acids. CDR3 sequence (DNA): TGTGCCACCGACCCGGGCCTACTCACGAGCAATCAGCCCCAGCATTTT. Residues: CATDPGLLTSNQPQHF.